These 13 T cell receptor beta chains originate from one sample sequenced in a study of spatial heterogeneity in lung cancer. As to time point: blood at routine non-recurrence follow-up after resection. Whole RNA, isolated from tumor, nontumor lung or frozen PBMC, was sequenced without prior sorting. TCRdb used MiXCR to reprocess the 5' RACE reads, holding one entry per CDR3 protein. In the table there are about 52,000 distinct CDR3 sequences, 6% to 8.5% of which are singletons. The sample in question was PBMCs, obtained at follow-up. These receptors originate from a female donor with early-stage non-small cell lung cancer.

This clonotype was counted only a few times. V gene TRBV7-9 combines with J gene TRBJ2-2; TRBD2 is a possible D gene (6 bases). The CDR3 length is 14 residues. CDR1 and CDR2 from the germline V gene are SEHNR and FQNEAQ (reference sequence). Trimming took off 1 base at V and 5 bases at J, with 8 bases between the two ends. The CDR3 bases are TGTGCCAGCAGCTTAGACGCGGGGACCGGGGAGCTGTTTTTT. It translates to CASSLDAGTGELFF.

Only a few counts were recorded for this clonotype. The V call is TRBV19, the J call TRBJ2-2, with D perhaps matching TRBD2 (5 bases). Trimming took 7 bases from V and 4 from J, leaving 7 bases between them. Per the germline V gene, CDR1 is LNHDA and CDR2 is SQIVND (reference sequence). The CDR3 is 12 residues long. The CDR3, as DNA: TGTGCCAGTACCCGGGGCACCGGGGAGCTGTTTTTT. Its protein is CASTRGTGELFF.

This clonotype was counted many times. CDR3 residues: CASRSRGDTGELFF. DNA for the CDR3: TGTGCCAGCAGGTCACGGGGGGACACCGGGGAGCTGTTTTTT. The gene calls are TRBV13 and TRBJ2-2, with 7 bases that match TRBD2. The CDR3 has 14 residues. Germline V CDR1 and CDR2: PRHDT, FYEKMQ (reference sequence). The trim removed 6 bases at V and 3 bases at J, leaving 4 bases unmatched.

This clonotype was counted once. The chain uses TRBV4-3 and TRBJ2-1; TRBD1 matches at 7 bases. The length of the CDR3 is 15 residues. V dropped 2 bases and J dropped 6; count of bases not matched to a gene: 7. CDR1 LGHNA and CDR2 YSLEER come from the germline V gene. Here the CDR3 DNA reads TGCGCCAGCAGCCAACGAACACAGGGGCCCAATGAGCAGTTCTTC. Amino acid sequence: CASSQRTQGPNEQFF.

This clonotype was recorded at least ten times. J is TRBJ1-2 and V is TRBV12-3 or TRBV12-4, with a possible D match to TRBD1 (5 bases). The CDR3 contains 13 residues. The V gene lost 5 bases and the J gene lost 6 bases, with 13 bases spanning the gap. CDR3 protein: CASSPRGVDGYTF. The CDR3 bases are TGTGCCAGCAGTCCCCGGGGGGTGGATGGCTACACCTTC.

This clonotype was detected many times. This CDR3 reads CASSGRLAASTDTQYF. In nucleotides, the CDR3 is TGTGCCAGCAGCGGCCGACTAGCGGCCAGCACAGATACGCAGTATTTT. The chain combines TRBV7-2 with TRBJ2-3; 9 bases fit TRBD2. The CDR3 covers 16 residues. J was trimmed by 0 bases and V by 5 bases; bases with no gene match: 6. CDR1 and CDR2 from the germline V gene are SGHTA and FQGNSA.

The V gene is TRBV7-7, the J gene TRBJ2-3; TRBD1 aligns across 9 bases. V trimming: 5 bases; J trimming: 1 base; junction bases outside the gene matches: 4. The CDR3 has 15 residues. Germline V CDR1 and CDR2: SSHAT, FNYEAQ (reference sequence). Here the CDR3 DNA reads TGTGCCAGCAGCCAGACAGGGGGTCGCACAGATACGCAGTATTTT. This sequence encodes CASSQTGGRTDTQYF.

Worth noting for this clonotype: Germline and junction disagree at one end, which may indicate a read error. The V call is TRBV7-8, the J call TRBJ2-7; perhaps TRBD2 as D (6 bases). The CDR3 totals 15 residues. Looked up from germline, CDR1 is SGHVS and CDR2 is FQNEAQ. DNA of the CDR3: TGTACCAGCAGCTTAGGGCCGACTAGAGCCTACGAGCAGTACTTC. Translated, it gives CTSSLGPTRAYEQYF.

The V call is TRBV20-1, the J call TRBJ1-5, with D perhaps TRBD1 (6 bases). From germline, CDR1 is DFQATT and CDR2 SNEGSKA (reference sequence). The CDR3 runs to 16 residues. Deletions cut 4 bases from V and 3 bases from J, with 19 bases between. The CDR3 here is CSAKRPRDTINQPQHF. CDR3 coding DNA: TGCAGTGCTAAGCGCCCCCGGGACACCATCAATCAGCCCCAGCATTTT.

This chain joins TRBV5-6 and TRBJ2-2, with D hard to call. Germline CDR1 is SGHDT and CDR2 is YYEEEE. With 3 bases removed from V and 0 bases from J, the gap between germline ends came to 15 bases. This CDR3 spans 17 amino acids. CDR3 DNA: TGTGCCAGCAGCTCAAGTAGGAGCTACGCGAACACCGGGGAGCTGTTTTTT. Protein product: CASSSSRSYANTGELFF.

This clonotype has a count of ten or more. The CDR3 is CASSSTGSSPLHF. The CDR3 nucleotides are TGTGCCAGCAGTTCGACAGGGAGTTCACCCCTCCACTTT. The gene calls are TRBV28 and TRBJ1-6, with 7 positions matching TRBD1. Losses at the gene ends were 4 bases for V and 9 bases for J; bases not matched to a gene: 3. Germline CDR1 and CDR2: MDHEN and SYDVKM. CDR3 length: 13 residues.

The DNA of the CDR3 is TGTGCCAGCTCACCACCCTCACAGGACCCCTACGAGCAGTACTTC. It yields the protein CASSPPSQDPYEQYF. The rearrangement links TRBV18 to TRBJ2-7; D is perhaps TRBD1 (5 bases). The germline CDR1 and CDR2 sequences are KGHSH and LQKENI. The CDR3 consists of 15 residues. The germline V and J ends were trimmed by 0 bases and 2 bases, with 11 bases remaining between them. The full variable domain, in which reference TRBV18 and TRBJ2-7 provide the parts outside the CDR3, is NAGVMQNPRHLVRRRGQEARLRCSPMKGHSHVYWYRQLPEEGLKFMVYLQKENIIDESGMPKERFSAEFPKEGPSILRIQQVVRGDSAAYFCASSPPSQDPYEQYFGPGTRLTVT.

The sample holds many counts of this clonotype. The chain employs TRBV18 and TRBJ1-2; unclear D gene. V lost 3 bases and J lost 1, with 12 bases in between. The CDR3 runs 15 residues. The germline CDR1 and CDR2 sequences are KGHSH and LQKENI. This chain's CDR3 is CASSPTLELNYGYTF. DNA for the CDR3: TGTGCCAGCTCACCCACGCTGGAGCTTAACTATGGCTACACCTTC.